This paragraph covers one T cell receptor beta chain sequence. Its specificity is unknown. These data come from a study of regulatory dendritic cells for organ transplantation. In germline, CDR1 is SGHNT, CDR2 YENEEA. The CDR3 sequence is 14 residues long. V lost 1 base to trimming and J lost 1 base, with 5 bases between them. The study's findings and limits: Regulatory dendritic cells appeared to expand memory CD8+ clones less than mature ones. Considerable individual heterogeneity was seen in alloreactive memory CD8+ T cells.

Naive CD45RA+ and memory CD45RO+ CD4+ or CD8+ T cells were FACS-sorted. TCRdb keeps only in-frame clones here, not all; method: immunoSEQ multiplex PCR. Here the sample spans 20,000 to 25,000 clones, about 70% being singletons. The material sequenced was memory CD4+ T cells from blood. As for subset: CD45RO+ memory T cells. This clonotype was sampled from a human donor in good health. The chain joins TRBV11-3 to TRBJ1-3; no definite D call. The CDR3 sequence is CASSLVTSGNTIYF. The CDR3 nucleotides are TGTGCCAGCAGCTTAGTGACATCTGGAAACACCATATATTTT.